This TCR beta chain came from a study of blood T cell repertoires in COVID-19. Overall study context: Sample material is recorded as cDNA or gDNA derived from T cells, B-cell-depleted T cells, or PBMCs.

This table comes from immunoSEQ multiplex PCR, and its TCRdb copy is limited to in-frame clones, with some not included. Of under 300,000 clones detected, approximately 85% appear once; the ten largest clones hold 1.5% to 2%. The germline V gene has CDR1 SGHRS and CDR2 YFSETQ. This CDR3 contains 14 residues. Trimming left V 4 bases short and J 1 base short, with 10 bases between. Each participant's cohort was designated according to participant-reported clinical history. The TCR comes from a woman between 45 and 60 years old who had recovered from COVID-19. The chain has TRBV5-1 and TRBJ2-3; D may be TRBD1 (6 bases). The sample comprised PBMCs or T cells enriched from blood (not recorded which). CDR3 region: CASSVHRGTDTQYF. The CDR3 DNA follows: TGCGCCAGCAGCGTGCACAGGGGCACAGATACGCAGTATTTT.